The sequence of this TCR beta chain was determined in a study of T cell responses to AZD1222 COVID-19 vaccine. The CDR3 runs 15 residues. The V end was cut by 4 bases, the J end by 5 bases, with 15 bases between. The germline V gene encodes CDR1 MGHRA and CDR2 YSYEKL. Some clones are missing from TCRdb's copy, which holds only in-frame ones; the method was immunoSEQ multiplex PCR. Of 40,000 to 55,000 clones in the sample, about nine tenths were seen once. The sequencing used peripheral blood, collected 28 days after the second AZD1222 dose. This sequence originates from an adult who received the AZD1222 COVID-19 vaccine. The chain is built from TRBV4-1 and TRBJ2-1; no definite D call. CDR3: CASSLGQNTNNEQFF. The CDR3 DNA is TGCGCCAGCAGCCTAGGCCAGAATACTAACAATGAGCAGTTCTTC.